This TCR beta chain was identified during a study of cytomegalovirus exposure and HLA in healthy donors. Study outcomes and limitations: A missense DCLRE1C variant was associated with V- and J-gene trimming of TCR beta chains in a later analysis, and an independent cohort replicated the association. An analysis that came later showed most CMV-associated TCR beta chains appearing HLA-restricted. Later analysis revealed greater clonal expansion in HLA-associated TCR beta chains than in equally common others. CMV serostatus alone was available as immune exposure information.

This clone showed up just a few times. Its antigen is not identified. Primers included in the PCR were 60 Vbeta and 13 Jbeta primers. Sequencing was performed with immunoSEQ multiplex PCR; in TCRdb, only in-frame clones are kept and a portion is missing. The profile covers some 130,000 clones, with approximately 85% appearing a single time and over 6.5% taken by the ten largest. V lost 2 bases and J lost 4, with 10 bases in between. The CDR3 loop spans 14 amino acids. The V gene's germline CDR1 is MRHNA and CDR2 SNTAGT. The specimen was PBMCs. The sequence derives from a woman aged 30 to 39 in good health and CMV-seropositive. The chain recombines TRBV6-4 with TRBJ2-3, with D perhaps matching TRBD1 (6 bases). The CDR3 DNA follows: TGTGCCAGCAGTGACCAAAGGGGGTCAGATACGCAGTATTTT. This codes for CASSDQRGSDTQYF.